This record covers a single TCR beta chain. Its antigen remains undetermined. Per-base qualities were not stored, and no clone one base away is much larger. The data were obtained in a study of post-analysis software for immune sequencing data (dated by TCRdb to 2015 to 2017). With respect to the entire study: Relapsing-remitting, secondary progressive and progressive-relapsing multiple sclerosis were recorded as disease courses, and subtype annotation was lacking for some patients. The multiple sclerosis patient repertoires were compared with about a dozen previously published healthy control repertoires from donors aged roughly 6 to 27 years. A subset of samples was prepared in parallel using single-end sample barcoding, then pooled and co-amplified after Illumina adapter ligation. General findings and caveats noted by the study authors: The multiple sclerosis patient group was slightly younger than the control group. Direct clustering with F measure showed strong co-clustering of samples prepared in the same batch, prompting a batch-effect correction. Compared with controls, multiple sclerosis patients had significantly lower normalized Chao1 diversity, a finding suggesting substantial peripheral T-cell clonal expansion.

To demonstrate the VDJtools post-analysis software, the study profiled TCR beta repertoires from the peripheral blood of about a dozen young patients with multiple sclerosis. The patients with multiple sclerosis were children and adolescents between roughly 6 and 17 years of age. Libraries came from PCR. Sequencing was performed on an Illumina HiSeq 2500. To reduce PCR and sequencing biases, unique molecular identifiers were built into the TCR beta cDNA libraries. Per 1 to 10 million input T cells, around 500,000 cDNA molecules were obtained, such that each molecule approximated one T cell. Patient libraries were prepared and sequenced with the same protocol used for the earlier healthy control dataset. Within a given batch, samples were prepared together, multiplexed and sequenced on the same HiSeq lane. For the original study's pipeline: Raw barcoded reads were processed with MIGEC, discarding single-read molecular identifier groups before consensus assembly and CDR3 extraction. Clonotype tables were post-analysed with VDJtools, and diversity was normalized by down-sampling all datasets to the smallest sample size. In repertoire overlap clustering, CDR3 amino acid sequences, but not nucleotide sequences, were matched to correct batch-related cross-sample contamination. TCRdb reran the public reads through fastp at Q25 and MiXCR, keeping productive beta chains. For every CDR3 protein sequence, its rows merge into one entry that carries the most common genes and DNA. For this entry, the V and J calls and clone size follow TCRdb and not the study's own pipeline. For this sample the table gives approximately 660,000 distinct CDR3 sequences, of which 59% were detected only once. The leading ten clones occupy 11% of the sample.

The specimen was blood. The TCR originated in a girl aged 2-15 years with multiple sclerosis.

The base sequence is TGCAGTGCCTCCCTCGGGGGGGCGAAAGAGACCCAGTACTTC. This is translated as CSASLGGAKETQYF. This chain is built from TRBV20-1 and TRBJ2-5, with 8 middle bases fitting TRBD2. CDR1 and CDR2 were assigned from the germline V gene (reference sequence) as DFQATT and SNEGSKA. V is cut back by 6 bases and J by 3 bases, with 9 bases in the junction unmatched. Counted from cysteine to phenylalanine, this CDR3 has 14 amino acids. Just CDR3 DNA is preserved here, 42 bases in frame from base 1.